This entry lists 21 T cell receptor beta chains sequenced from one sample in a study of T-cell reconstitution after alpha-beta-depleted transplantation in children. Unique molecular identifiers were used to barcode this TCRbeta library. TCRdb analysed the PCR reads with MiXCR anew, one entry per CDR3 protein. The sample holds some 840,000 distinct CDR3 sequences, 16% seen once. The input for sequencing was PBMCs, mostly from graft donor cells, taken 360 days after TCRalphabeta/CD19-depleted stem cell transplant. The receptors derive from a male patient between 10 and 17 years old who had a stem cell transplant for acute lymphoblastic leukemia, so the T cells may come from the graft donor.

There are a few counts of this clonotype. This sequence joins TRBV9 and TRBJ2-7; D is ambiguous. V lost 4 bases to trimming and J lost 2 bases, with 19 bases between them. Germline assignment: CDR1 SGDLS and CDR2 YYNGEE. This CDR3 comprises 16 residues. CDR3 sequence: CASSHNPLAATYEQYF. The CDR3 DNA reads TGTGCCAGCAGCCACAACCCCTTGGCAGCCACCTACGAGCAGTACTTC.

The chain links TRBV7-7 to TRBJ2-1, with 10 bases aligning to TRBD2. Germline CDR1 is SSHAT and CDR2 is FNYEAQ (reference sequence). With 5 bases clipped from V and 9 bases from J, the junction kept 7 bases outside the gene matches. The CDR3 runs to 14 residues. CDR3 sequence (DNA): TGTGCCAGCAGCCATCTAGCGGGAGAGGGTGAGCAGTTCTTC. Translating gives CASSHLAGEGEQFF.

This clonotype was detected a few times. The chain is built from TRBV12-3 or TRBV12-4 and TRBJ2-7, with a weak D call TRBD2 (6 bases). V shed 3 bases and J shed 5 bases, with 14 bases lying between them. CDR3 length equals 14 residues. CDR3 region: CASSFRLGRDEQYF. The CDR3 bases are TGTGCCAGCAGTTTCCGACTAGGTCGAGACGAGCAGTACTTC.

This clonotype showed up just a few times. The chain joins TRBV7-9 to TRBJ1-4; the D gene is possibly TRBD1 (5 bases). The CDR3 covers 12 residues. V was pared by 5 bases and J by 16 bases, with 17 bases between. CDR1 and CDR2 (germline): SEHNR, FQNEAQ (reference sequence). In DNA, the CDR3 is TGTGCCAGCAGCCCCCCCGGACAAGGATCGTTTTTT. This encodes CASSPPGQGSFF.

This clonotype showed up just a few times. The chain combines TRBV7-6 with TRBJ2-1; 7 nucleotides agree with TRBD2. This CDR3 contains 16 residues. Germline loops: CDR1 SGHVS, CDR2 FNYEAQ. V shed 5 bases, J shed 4 bases, and the junction held 11 bases outside the gene matches. The CDR3 coding sequence is TGTGCCAGCAGCCTGAACCGGGGGGTGGGGTACAATGAGCAGTTCTTC. Amino acid sequence: CASSLNRGVGYNEQFF.

This clonotype was found many times. The rearrangement joins TRBV5-5 to TRBJ2-5; D is unclear. V was pared by 0 bases and J by 4 bases, with 7 bases between. The CDR3 runs 13 residues. Germline loops: CDR1 SGHKS, CDR2 YYEKEE (reference sequence). DNA of the CDR3: TGTGCCAGCAGCTTGGTCACCCCAGAGACCCAGTACTTC. It encodes CASSLVTPETQYF.

This clonotype has only a few counts. This chain connects TRBV3-1 to TRBJ2-3, with 10 bases fitting TRBD2. The CDR3 consists of 16 residues. Trimming removed 6 bases from V and 4 bases from J; junction bases left unmatched: 10. Germline V gene sequence: CDR1 LGHDT, CDR2 YNNKEL (reference sequence). For the CDR3, the DNA is TGTGCCAGCAGGCTTTTAGCGGGAGGAACCCCAGATACGCAGTATTTT. Its protein product is CASRLLAGGTPDTQYF.

A few counts support this clonotype. The chain links TRBV4-1 to TRBJ2-7; D is perhaps TRBD2 (5 bases). The CDR3 is 14 amino acids. Germline loops: CDR1 MGHRA, CDR2 YSYEKL. With 4 bases removed from V and 7 bases from J, the gap between germline ends came to 17 bases. The CDR3 protein is CASSPWWPRREQYF. The CDR3 coding sequence is TGCGCCAGCAGCCCCTGGTGGCCCCGGAGGGAGCAGTACTTC.

The sample holds a few counts of this clonotype. CDR3 coding DNA: TGTGCCAGCAGTATGGACGGCACAGATACGCAGTATTTT. Encoded protein: CASSMDGTDTQYF. The chain links TRBV6-1 to TRBJ2-3; unclear D gene. Trimming left V 5 bases short and J 1 base short, with 7 bases between. Germline CDR1 and CDR2: MNHNS and SASEGT. This CDR3 has 13 residues.

The chain is built from TRBV7-3 and TRBJ2-7, with 11 bases lining up with TRBD2. Germline CDR1 is SGHTA and CDR2 is FQGTGA. The V segment lost 1 base and the J segment 3 bases; nucleotides outside the gene matches: 8. This CDR3 region has 17 residues. CDR3 loop: CASSLKPIAGGNYEQYF. For the CDR3, the DNA is TGTGCCAGCAGCTTAAAACCAATAGCGGGAGGGAACTACGAGCAGTACTTC.

This chain joins TRBV29-1 and TRBJ1-1, with 8 bases lining up with TRBD1. The trim removed 7 bases at V and 2 bases at J, leaving 12 bases unmatched. The CDR3 runs to 15 residues. Per germline, CDR1 SQVTM and CDR2 ANQGSEA. The DNA for the CDR3 is TGCAGCGGATTAGACGGGACAGGCGCAAACACTGAAGCTTTCTTT. This codes for CSGLDGTGANTEAFF. Together with reference TRBV29-1 and TRBJ1-1, the CDR3 gives the full variable domain: SAVISQKPSRDICQRGTSLTIQCQVDSQVTMMFWYRQQPGQSLTLIATANQGSEATYESGFVIDKFPISRPNLTFSTLTVSNMSPEDSSIYLCSGLDGTGANTEAFFGQGTRLTVV.

The chain has TRBV5-5 and TRBJ2-1; D unresolved. The CDR3 loop spans 13 amino acids. From germline, CDR1 is SGHKS and CDR2 YYEKEE (reference sequence). Trimming removed 6 bases at V and 4 bases at J, with 11 bases between. The CDR3 loop is CASNPPNYNEQFF. As DNA, the CDR3 is TGTGCCAGCAATCCTCCCAATTACAATGAGCAGTTCTTC.

A single count supports this clonotype. A read error may be the cause here, since a much bigger clone is one base away. This chain connects TRBV11-2 to TRBJ1-2; TRBD1 agrees at 10 bases. V was clipped by 6 bases and J by 7 bases; unmatched bases: 14. The CDR3 consists of 16 residues. Per germline, CDR1 SGHAT and CDR2 FQNNGV. The CDR3 loop is CASRRPGTGDRGGYTF. CDR3 coding DNA: TGTGCCAGCAGGCGCCCTGGGACAGGGGATAGGGGTGGCTACACCTTC. The variable domain in full, completed from reference TRBV11-2 and TRBJ1-2, reads EAGVAQSPRYKIIEKRQSVAFWCNPISGHATLYWYQQILGQGPKLLIQFQNNGVVDDSQLPKDRFSAERLKGVDSTLKIQPAKLEDSAVYLCASRRPGTGDRGGYTFGSGTRLTVV.

This clonotype occurred a few times. This chain connects TRBV5-1 to TRBJ2-3; the D is unclear. The CDR3 totals 13 residues. Trimming pared 2 bases from V and 5 bases from J, leaving 9 bases between. Germline V gene lookup returns CDR1 SGHRS and CDR2 YFSETQ. CDR3 in DNA: TGCGCCAGCAGCTTCACTGTCGGAGATACGCAGTATTTT. It encodes CASSFTVGDTQYF.

This clonotype turned up a few times. The chain has TRBV29-1 and TRBJ2-7, with D possibly being TRBD2 (5 bases). V was cut by 4 bases and J by 5 bases, with 9 bases left in between. This CDR3 has 11 residues. Germline CDR1 and CDR2: SQVTM and ANQGSEA. This CDR3 reads CSVVGRDEQYF. CDR3 in DNA: TGCAGCGTTGTTGGGCGGGACGAGCAGTACTTC.

This chain uses TRBV5-1 with TRBJ2-7; D perhaps matches TRBD2 (6 bases). V shed 3 bases and J shed 1 base, with 20 bases lying between them. CDR1 SGHRS and CDR2 YFSETQ come from the germline V gene. The CDR3 has 17 amino acids. The CDR3 reads CASSSSLQAGLSYEQYF. The CDR3 nucleotides read TGCGCCAGCAGCTCTTCCTTACAAGCGGGTCTATCCTACGAGCAGTACTTC.

With regard to this clonotype: The junction departs from the called germline gene at one end, perhaps through a read error. This sequence joins TRBV7-9 and TRBJ1-2, with D possibly being TRBD1 (6 bases). Germline V CDR1 and CDR2: SEHNR, FQNEAQ (reference sequence). This CDR3 has 15 amino acids. The CDR3 sequence: CASSLVVEGDYGYTF. CDR3 nucleotides: TGTGCCAGCAGCTTAGTGGTTGAGGGGGACTATGGCTATACCTTC.

The genes are TRBV21-1 and TRBJ1-5. TRBV21-1 is deemed a pseudogene. The CDR3 has 12 amino acids. CDR3 coding DNA: TGTGCCAGCAGCAAAGCGGACCAGCCCCAGCATTTT. It is translated as CASSKADQPQHF.

This clonotype came up many times. The chain combines TRBV5-1 with TRBJ2-7; D gene ambiguous. The CDR3 has 13 amino acids. The germline CDR1 and CDR2 sequences are SGHRS and YFSETQ. The V end lost 0 bases, the J end lost 1 base, and 5 bases lay between the germline ends. The DNA of the CDR3 is TGCGCCAGCAGCTTGGACATTTCCTACGAGCAGTACTTC. This gives the protein CASSLDISYEQYF.

This clonotype turned up a few times. The chain has TRBV11-1 and TRBJ2-1, with D possibly called TRBD1 or TRBD2 (5 bases each). The CDR3 extends over 19 amino acids. Between the trimmed V and J ends, which lost 4 bases and 5 bases, there was a span of 27 bases. Germline CDR1 reads SGHAT; CDR2 reads FQDESV (reference sequence). CDR3 residues: CASSSALGRPPLGDNEQFF. The CDR3 coding sequence is TGTGCCAGCAGCTCTGCCTTAGGCAGGCCCCCCCTGGGGGACAATGAGCAGTTCTTC.

This clonotype has ten or more counts. J is TRBJ2-7 and V is TRBV20-1; 8 nucleotides line up with TRBD1. The CDR3 runs to 13 residues. CDR1 and CDR2 from the germline V gene are DFQATT and SNEGSKA (reference sequence). Germline trimming cut 2 bases from V and 4 bases from J; bases unmatched to any gene: 4. Here the CDR3 reads CSARWDRIYEQYF. Here the CDR3 DNA reads TGCAGTGCTAGATGGGACAGGATTTACGAGCAGTACTTC.